The entry that follows covers one T cell receptor beta chain sequence. The sample comes from a study of OX40 agonist ivuxolimab in advanced cancers. The germline CDR1 and CDR2 sequences are GTSNPN and SVGIG (reference sequence). The V and J ends lost 1 base and 1 base respectively, with 8 bases between them. The CDR3 is 14 residues long. Here immunoSEQ multiplex PCR was the method, and the copy in TCRdb shows in-frame clones only, minus some. The table includes tens of thousands of clones, around 83% detected once. Samples were taken at baseline and on day 1 of cycles 4 and 7. This clonotype was sampled from an adult with an advanced solid tumor such as melanoma, head and neck, liver or kidney cancer. This specimen consisted of CD4+ or CD8+ T cells sorted from blood, obtained in a trial of the OX40 agonist ivuxolimab. The rearrangement uses TRBV30 and TRBJ1-3; D not certain. CDR3 nucleotide sequence: TGTGCCTGGAGTGCGACATTATCTGGAAACACCATATATTTT. Amino acids: CAWSATLSGNTIYF.